This TCR beta chain came from a study of control samples from healthy donors and cancer patients. The repertoire was sequenced with immunoSEQ multiplex PCR; TCRdb's copy has only in-frame clones and lacks some. The top ten clones hold over 1% of a sample with roughly 160,000 clones, roughly 95% of them seen once. The V end lost 7 bases, the J end lost 1 base, and 11 bases lay between the germline ends. The CDR3 is 13 amino acids. Germline assignment: CDR1 GTSNPN and CDR2 SVGIG (reference sequence). The chain is built from TRBV30 and TRBJ1-3, with a tentative D call TRBD1 (6 bases). Source material: blood. This TCR came from a woman between 25 and 40 years old in good health. The CDR3 sequence: CASRGGSGNTIYF. The CDR3 nucleotides are TGTGCCTCCCGAGGGGGATCTGGAAACACCATATATTTT.